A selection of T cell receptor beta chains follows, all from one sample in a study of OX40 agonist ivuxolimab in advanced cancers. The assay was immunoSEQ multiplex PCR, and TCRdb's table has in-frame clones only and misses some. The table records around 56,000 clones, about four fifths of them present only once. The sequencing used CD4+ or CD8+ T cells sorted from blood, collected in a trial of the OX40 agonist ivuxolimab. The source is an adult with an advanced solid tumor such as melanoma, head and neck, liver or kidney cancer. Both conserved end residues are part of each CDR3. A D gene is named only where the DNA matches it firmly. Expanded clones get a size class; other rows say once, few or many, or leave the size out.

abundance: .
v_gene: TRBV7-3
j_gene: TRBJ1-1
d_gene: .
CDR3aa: CASSLMAGDTEAFF
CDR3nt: TGTGCCAGCAGCTTAATGGCGGGGGACACTGAAGCTTTCTTT

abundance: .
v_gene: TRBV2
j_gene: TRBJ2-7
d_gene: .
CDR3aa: CASSVEQSSYEQYF
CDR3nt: TGTGCCAGCAGTGTCGAACAGAGCTCCTACGAGCAGTACTTC

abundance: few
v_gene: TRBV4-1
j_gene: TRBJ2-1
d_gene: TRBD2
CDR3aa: CASSRGTSGSNEQFF
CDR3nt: TGCGCCAGCAGCCGCGGGACTAGCGGGAGCAATGAGCAGTTCTTC

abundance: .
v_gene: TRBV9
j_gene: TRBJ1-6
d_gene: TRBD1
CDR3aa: CASSTQGLDSPLHF
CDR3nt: TGTGCCAGCAGCACACAGGGGCTGGATTCACCCCTCCACTTT

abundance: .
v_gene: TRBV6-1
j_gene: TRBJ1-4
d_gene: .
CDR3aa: CASSEAGRGRANEKLFF
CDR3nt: TGTGCCAGCAGTGAAGCGGGTAGGGGACGGGCTAATGAAAAACTGTTTTTT

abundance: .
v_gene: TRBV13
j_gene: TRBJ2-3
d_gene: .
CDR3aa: CASSRGGHFTDTQYF
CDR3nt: TGTGCCAGCAGCCGGGGAGGACACTTCACAGATACGCAGTATTTT

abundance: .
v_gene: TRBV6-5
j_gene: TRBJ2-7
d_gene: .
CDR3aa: CASRRDGAPSEQYF
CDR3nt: TGTGCCAGCAGGCGGGACGGTGCCCCCTCCGAGCAGTACTTC

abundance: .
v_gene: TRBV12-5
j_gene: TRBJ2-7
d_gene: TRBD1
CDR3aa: CASGLNPGGPEYF
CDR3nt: TGTGCTAGTGGTTTGAATCCAGGGGGCCCCGAGTACTTC

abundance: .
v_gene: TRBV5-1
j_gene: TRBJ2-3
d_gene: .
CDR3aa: CASSLGGTGIRTDTQYF
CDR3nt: TGCGCCAGCAGCTTGGGTGGGACGGGAATCCGCACAGATACGCAGTATTTT

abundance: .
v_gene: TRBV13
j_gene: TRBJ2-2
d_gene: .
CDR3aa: CASSLARLGGSTGELFF
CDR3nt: TGTGCCAGCAGCTTAGCGCGACTAGGAGGTAGTACCGGGGAGCTGTTTTTT

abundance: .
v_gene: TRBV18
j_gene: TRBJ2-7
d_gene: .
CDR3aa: CASSPPSGIYEQYF
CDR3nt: TGTGCCAGCTCACCACCGTCAGGGATCTACGAGCAGTACTTC

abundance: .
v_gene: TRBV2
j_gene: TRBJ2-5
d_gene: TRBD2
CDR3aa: CASSESLLAGGPRETQYF
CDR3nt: TGTGCCAGCAGTGAATCTTTACTAGCGGGGGGGCCTAGGGAGACCCAGTACTTC

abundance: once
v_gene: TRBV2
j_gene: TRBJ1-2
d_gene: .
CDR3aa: CASSEQTAYAGSGYTF
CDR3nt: TGTGCCAGCAGTGAGCAGACAGCGTATGCCGGGAGTGGCTACACCTTC

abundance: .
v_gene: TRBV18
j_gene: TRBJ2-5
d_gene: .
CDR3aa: CASSPGRTYQETQYF
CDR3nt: TGTGCCAGCTCACCGGGACGTACGTACCAAGAGACCCAGTACTTC

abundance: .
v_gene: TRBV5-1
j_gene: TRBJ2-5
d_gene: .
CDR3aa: CASRALPRNQETQYF
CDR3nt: TGCGCCAGCAGGGCTCTCCCCAGGAACCAAGAGACCCAGTACTTC

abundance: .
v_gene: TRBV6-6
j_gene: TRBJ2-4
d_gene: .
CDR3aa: CASRFDNIQYF
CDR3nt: TGTGCCAGCAGATTCGACAACATTCAGTACTTC

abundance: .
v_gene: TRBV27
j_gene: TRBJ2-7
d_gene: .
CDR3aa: CASSLQGPSGSEQYF
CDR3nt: TGTGCCAGCAGCTTACAGGGGCCCTCCGGGAGCGAGCAGTACTTC

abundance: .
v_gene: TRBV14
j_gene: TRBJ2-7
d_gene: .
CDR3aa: CASSQEVDYEQYF
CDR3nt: TGTGCCAGCAGCCAAGAGGTGGACTACGAGCAGTACTTC

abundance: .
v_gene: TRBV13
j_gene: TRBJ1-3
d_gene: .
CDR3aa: CASSWDSGNTIYF
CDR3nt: TGTGCCAGCAGCTGGGACTCTGGAAACACCATATATTTT

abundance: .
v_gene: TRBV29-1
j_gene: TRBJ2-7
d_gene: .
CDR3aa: CSVEDPAYEQYF
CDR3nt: TGCAGCGTTGAAGATCCGGCGTACGAGCAGTACTTC

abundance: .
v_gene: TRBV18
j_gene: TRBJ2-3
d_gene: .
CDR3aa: CASSPRRTDTQYF
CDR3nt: TGTGCCAGCTCACCACGCCGAACAGATACGCAGTATTTT

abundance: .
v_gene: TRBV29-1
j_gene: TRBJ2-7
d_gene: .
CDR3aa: CSVEVGYEQYF
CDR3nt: TGCAGCGTTGAAGTAGGATACGAGCAGTACTTC

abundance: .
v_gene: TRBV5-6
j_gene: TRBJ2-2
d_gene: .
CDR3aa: CASSQLGGTGTGELFF
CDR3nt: TGTGCCAGCAGCCAGCTCGGGGGAACGGGCACCGGGGAGCTGTTTTTT

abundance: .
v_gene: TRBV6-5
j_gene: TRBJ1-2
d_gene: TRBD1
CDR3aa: CATAGGEDYGYTF
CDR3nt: TGTGCCACGGCAGGGGGCGAGGACTATGGCTACACCTTC

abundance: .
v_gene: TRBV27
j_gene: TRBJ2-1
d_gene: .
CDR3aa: CASRSTSSSYNEQFF
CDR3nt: TGTGCCAGCAGATCGACTAGTAGCTCCTACAATGAGCAGTTCTTC

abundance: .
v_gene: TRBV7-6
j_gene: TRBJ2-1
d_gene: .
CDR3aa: CASSSRDPKENEQFF
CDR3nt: TGTGCCAGCAGCTCCCGGGACCCCAAGGAGAATGAGCAGTTCTTC

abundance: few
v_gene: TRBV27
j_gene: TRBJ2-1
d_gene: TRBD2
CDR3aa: CASSRRFSGSSYNEQFF
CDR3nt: TGTGCCAGCAGTCGCCGATTTAGCGGGAGCTCCTACAATGAGCAGTTCTTC

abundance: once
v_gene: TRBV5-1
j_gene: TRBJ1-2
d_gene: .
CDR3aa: CASSFEGLAYGYTF
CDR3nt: TGCGCCAGCAGTTTTGAAGGATTAGCCTATGGCTACACCTTC

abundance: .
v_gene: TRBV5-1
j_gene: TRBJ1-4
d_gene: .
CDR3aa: CASSLMGRSDEKLFF
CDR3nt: TGCGCCAGCAGCTTAATGGGTCGTTCTGATGAAAAACTGTTTTTT

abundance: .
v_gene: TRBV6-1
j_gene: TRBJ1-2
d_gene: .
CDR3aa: CASSEGLGPDYGYTF
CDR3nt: TGTGCCAGCAGTGAAGGACTGGGGCCGGACTATGGCTACACCTTC

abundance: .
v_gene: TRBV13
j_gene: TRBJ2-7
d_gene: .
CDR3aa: CASSPSTESAGEQYF
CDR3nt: TGTGCCAGCAGCCCGTCGACGGAATCGGCGGGGGAGCAGTACTTC

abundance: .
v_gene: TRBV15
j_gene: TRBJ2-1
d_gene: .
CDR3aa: CATSAQSWGEQFF
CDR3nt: TGTGCCACCAGCGCTCAGTCATGGGGTGAGCAGTTCTTC

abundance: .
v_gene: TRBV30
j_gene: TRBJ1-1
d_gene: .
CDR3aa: CAGYSGENTEAFF
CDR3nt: TGTGCCGGGTACTCAGGGGAGAACACTGAAGCTTTCTTT

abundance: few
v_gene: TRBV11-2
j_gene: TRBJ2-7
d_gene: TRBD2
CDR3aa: CASSLAAGVEQYF
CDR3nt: TGTGCCAGCAGCTTAGCGGCGGGAGTCGAGCAGTACTTC

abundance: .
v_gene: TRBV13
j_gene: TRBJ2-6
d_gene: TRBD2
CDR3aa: CASSSSGRGSGANVLTF
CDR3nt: TGTGCCAGCAGCTCGAGCGGGAGGGGCTCTGGGGCCAACGTCCTGACTTTC

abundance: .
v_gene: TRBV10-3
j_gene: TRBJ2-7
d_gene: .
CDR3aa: CAISESRGEQYF
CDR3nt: TGTGCCATCAGTGAGTCCCGAGGTGAGCAGTACTTC

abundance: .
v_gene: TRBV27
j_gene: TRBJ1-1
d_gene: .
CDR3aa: CASSTSLKNTEAFF
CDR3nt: TGTGCCAGCAGTACATCCCTGAAGAACACTGAAGCTTTCTTT

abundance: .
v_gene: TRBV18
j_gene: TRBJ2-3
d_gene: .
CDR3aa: CASSPSESDTQYF
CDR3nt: TGTGCCAGCTCACCGTCGGAGTCAGATACGCAGTATTTT

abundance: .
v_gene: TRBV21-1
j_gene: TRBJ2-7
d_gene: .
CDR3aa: CASSGVFSGPYEQYF
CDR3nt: TGTGCCAGCAGCGGCGTGTTTTCAGGACCCTACGAGCAGTACTTC

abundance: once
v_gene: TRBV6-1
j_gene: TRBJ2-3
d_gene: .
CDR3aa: CASRRQNPSTDTQYF
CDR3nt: TGTGCCAGCAGAAGACAGAACCCCAGCACAGATACGCAGTATTTT

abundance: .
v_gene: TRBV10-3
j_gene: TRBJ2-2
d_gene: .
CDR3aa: CAISEVAVNTGELFF
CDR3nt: TGTGCCATCAGTGAGGTGGCGGTGAACACCGGGGAGCTGTTTTTT

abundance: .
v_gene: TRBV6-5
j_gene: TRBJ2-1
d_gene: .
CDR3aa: CASSLDSAPYNEQFF
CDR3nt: TGTGCCAGCAGCCTCGACAGCGCGCCCTACAATGAGCAGTTCTTC